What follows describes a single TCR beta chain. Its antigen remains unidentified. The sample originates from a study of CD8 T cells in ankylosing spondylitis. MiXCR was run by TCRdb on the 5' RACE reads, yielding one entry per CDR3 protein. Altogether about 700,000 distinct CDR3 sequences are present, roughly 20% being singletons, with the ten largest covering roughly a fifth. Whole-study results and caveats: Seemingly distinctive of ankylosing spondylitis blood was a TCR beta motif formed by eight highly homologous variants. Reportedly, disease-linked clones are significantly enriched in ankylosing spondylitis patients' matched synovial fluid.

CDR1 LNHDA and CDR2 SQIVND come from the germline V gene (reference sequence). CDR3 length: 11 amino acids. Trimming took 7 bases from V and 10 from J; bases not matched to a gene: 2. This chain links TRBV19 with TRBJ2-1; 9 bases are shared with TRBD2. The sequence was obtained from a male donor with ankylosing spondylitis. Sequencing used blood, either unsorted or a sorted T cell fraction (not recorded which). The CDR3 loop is CASTAGGEQFF. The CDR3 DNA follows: TGTGCCAGTACGGCGGGAGGGGAGCAGTTCTTC.